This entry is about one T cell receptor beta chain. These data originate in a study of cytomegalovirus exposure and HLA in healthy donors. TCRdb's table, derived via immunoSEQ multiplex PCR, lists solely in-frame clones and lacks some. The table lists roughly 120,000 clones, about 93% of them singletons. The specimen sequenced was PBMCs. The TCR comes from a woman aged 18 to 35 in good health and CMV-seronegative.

The CDR3: CASSSLAGTSTDTQYF. As DNA, the CDR3 is TGTGCCAGCAGCTCCTTAGCGGGCACTAGCACAGATACGCAGTATTTT. The V call is TRBV13, the J call TRBJ2-3; 7 positions agree with TRBD2. The germline V gene has CDR1 PRHDT and CDR2 FYEKMQ (reference sequence). J was trimmed by 0 bases and V by 4 bases; bases with no gene match: 7. The CDR3 is 16 amino acids.